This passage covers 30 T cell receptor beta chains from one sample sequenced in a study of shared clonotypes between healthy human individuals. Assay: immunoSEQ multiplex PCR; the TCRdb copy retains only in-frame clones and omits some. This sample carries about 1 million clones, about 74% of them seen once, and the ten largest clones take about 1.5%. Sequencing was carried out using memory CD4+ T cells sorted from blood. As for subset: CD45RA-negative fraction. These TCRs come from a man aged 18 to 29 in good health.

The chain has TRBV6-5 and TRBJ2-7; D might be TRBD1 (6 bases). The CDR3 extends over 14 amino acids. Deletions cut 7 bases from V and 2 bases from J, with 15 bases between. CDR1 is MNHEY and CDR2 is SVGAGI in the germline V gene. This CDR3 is CASTQGSNAYEQYF. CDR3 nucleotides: TGTGCCAGCACCCAGGGGTCGAATGCCTACGAGCAGTACTTC.

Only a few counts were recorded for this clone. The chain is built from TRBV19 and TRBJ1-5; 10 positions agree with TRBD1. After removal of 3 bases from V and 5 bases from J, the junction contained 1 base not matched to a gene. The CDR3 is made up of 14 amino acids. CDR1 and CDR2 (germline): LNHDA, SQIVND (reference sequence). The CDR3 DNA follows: TGTGCCAGTAGTATGACAGGGGGCCATCAGCCCCAGCATTTT. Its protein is CASSMTGGHQPQHF. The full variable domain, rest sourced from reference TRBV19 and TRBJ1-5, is DGGITQSPKYLFRKEGQNVTLSCEQNLNHDAMYWYRQDPGQGLRLIYYSQIVNDFQKGDIAEGYSVSREKKESFPLTVTSAQKNPTAFYLCASSMTGGHQPQHFGDGTRLSIL.

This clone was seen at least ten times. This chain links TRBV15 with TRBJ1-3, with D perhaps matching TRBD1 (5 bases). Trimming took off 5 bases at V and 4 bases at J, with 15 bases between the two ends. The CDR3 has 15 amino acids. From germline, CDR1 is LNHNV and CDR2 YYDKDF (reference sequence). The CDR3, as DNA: TGTGCCACCAGCGAAGCCGGGGACCTCGGAAACACCATATATTTT. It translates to CATSEAGDLGNTIYF.

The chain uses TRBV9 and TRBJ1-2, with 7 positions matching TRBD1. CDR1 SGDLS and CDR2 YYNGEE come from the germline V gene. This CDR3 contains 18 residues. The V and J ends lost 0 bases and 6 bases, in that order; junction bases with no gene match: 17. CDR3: CASSVVGTAGFVADGYTF. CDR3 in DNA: TGTGCCAGCAGCGTAGTAGGGACAGCGGGGTTCGTAGCGGATGGCTACACCTTC.

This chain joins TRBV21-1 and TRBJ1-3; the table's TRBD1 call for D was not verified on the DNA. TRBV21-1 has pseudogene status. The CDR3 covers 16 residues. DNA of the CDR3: TGTGCCAGCAGCAGAGTGACAGGGCTCTCTGGAAACACCATATATTTT. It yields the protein CASSRVTGLSGNTIYF.

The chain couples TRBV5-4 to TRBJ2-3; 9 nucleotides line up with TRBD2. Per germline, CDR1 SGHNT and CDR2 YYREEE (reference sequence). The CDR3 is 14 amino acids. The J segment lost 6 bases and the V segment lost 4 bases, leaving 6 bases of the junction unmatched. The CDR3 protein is CASSHSGSPDTQYF. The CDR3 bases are TGTGCCAGCAGCCATAGCGGGAGTCCCGATACGCAGTATTTT.

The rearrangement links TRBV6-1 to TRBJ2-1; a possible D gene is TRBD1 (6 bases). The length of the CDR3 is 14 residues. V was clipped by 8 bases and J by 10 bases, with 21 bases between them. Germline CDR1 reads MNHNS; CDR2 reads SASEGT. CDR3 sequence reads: CASGSGTSLREQFF. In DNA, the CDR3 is TGTGCCAGCGGCTCCGGGACATCGCTCCGGGAGCAGTTCTTC.

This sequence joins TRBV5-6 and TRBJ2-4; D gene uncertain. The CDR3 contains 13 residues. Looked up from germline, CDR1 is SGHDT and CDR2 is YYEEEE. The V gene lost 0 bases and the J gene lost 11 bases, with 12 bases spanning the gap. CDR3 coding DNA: TGTGCCAGCAGCTTGGAGGTTTTCGGGTTTCAGTACTTC. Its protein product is CASSLEVFGFQYF.

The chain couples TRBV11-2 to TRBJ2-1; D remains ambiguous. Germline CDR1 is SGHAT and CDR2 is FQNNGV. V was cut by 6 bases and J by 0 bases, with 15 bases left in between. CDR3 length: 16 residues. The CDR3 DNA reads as TGTGCCAGCAGTTCGCCGTGGGGTAACTCCTACAATGAGCAGTTCTTC. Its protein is CASSSPWGNSYNEQFF.

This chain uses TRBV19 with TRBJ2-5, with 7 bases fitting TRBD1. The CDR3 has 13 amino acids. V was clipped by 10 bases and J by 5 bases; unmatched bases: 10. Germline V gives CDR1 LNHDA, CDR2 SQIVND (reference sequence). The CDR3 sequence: CATQAQGTETQYF. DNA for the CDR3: TGTGCCACGCAAGCACAGGGGACCGAGACCCAGTACTTC.

This chain's CDR3 is CSAEGDSNEKLFF. The CDR3 DNA sequence: TGCAGCGCCGAGGGAGACAGTAATGAAAAACTGTTTTTT. The V call is TRBV29-1, the J call TRBJ1-4; D might be TRBD1 (5 bases). CDR3 length equals 13 residues. V dropped 7 bases and J dropped 4 bases, with 13 bases sitting between them. Germline V gene sequence: CDR1 SQVTM, CDR2 ANQGSEA.

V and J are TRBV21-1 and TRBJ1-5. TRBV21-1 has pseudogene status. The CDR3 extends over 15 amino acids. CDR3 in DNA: TGTGCCAGCAGCAAAGCGCTGGGGTTGGGTCAGCCCCAGCATTTT. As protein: CASSKALGLGQPQHF.

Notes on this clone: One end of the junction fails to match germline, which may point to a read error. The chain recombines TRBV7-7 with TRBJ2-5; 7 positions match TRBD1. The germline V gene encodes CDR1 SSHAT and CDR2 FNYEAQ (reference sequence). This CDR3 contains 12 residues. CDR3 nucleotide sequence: TGTGCTAGCAGCGCAGGGGGAGAGACCCAGTACTTC. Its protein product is CASSAGGETQYF. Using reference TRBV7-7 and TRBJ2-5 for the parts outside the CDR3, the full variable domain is GAGVSQSPRYKVTKRGQDVTLRCDPISSHATLYWYQQALGQGPEFLTYFNYEAQPDKSGLPSDRFSAERPEGSISTLTIQRTEQRDSAMYRCASSAGGETQYFGPGTRLLVL.

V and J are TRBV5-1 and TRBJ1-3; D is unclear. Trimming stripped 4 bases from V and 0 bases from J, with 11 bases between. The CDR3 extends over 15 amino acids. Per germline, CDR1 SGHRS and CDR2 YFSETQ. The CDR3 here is CASSPLQSSGNTIYF. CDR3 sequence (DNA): TGCGCCAGCAGCCCCCTACAGAGCTCTGGAAACACCATATATTTT.

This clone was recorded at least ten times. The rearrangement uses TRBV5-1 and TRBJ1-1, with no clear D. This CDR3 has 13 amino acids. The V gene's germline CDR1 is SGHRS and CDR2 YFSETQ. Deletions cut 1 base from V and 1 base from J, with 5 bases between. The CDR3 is CASSLWGNTEAFF. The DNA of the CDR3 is TGCGCCAGCAGCTTGTGGGGGAACACTGAAGCTTTCTTT.

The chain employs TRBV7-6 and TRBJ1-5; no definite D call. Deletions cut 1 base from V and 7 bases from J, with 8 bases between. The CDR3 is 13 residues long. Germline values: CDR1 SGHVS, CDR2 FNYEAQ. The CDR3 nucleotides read TGTGCCAGCAGCTTAGATGATGGACAGCCCCAGCATTTT. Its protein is CASSLDDGQPQHF. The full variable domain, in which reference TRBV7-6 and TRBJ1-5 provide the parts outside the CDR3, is GAGVSQSPRYKVTKRGQDVALRCDPISGHVSLYWYRQALGQGPEFLTYFNYEAQQDKSGLPNDRFSAERPEGSISTLTIQRTEQRDSAMYRCASSLDDGQPQHFGDGTRLSIL.

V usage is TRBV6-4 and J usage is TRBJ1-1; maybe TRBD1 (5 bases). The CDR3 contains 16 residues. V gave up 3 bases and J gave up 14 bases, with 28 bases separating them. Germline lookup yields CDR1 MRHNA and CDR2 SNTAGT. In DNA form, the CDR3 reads TGTGCCAGCAGTGAATGGGGACGGAACTTTCTCGGCTTAACCTTCTTT. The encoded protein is CASSEWGRNFLGLTFF.

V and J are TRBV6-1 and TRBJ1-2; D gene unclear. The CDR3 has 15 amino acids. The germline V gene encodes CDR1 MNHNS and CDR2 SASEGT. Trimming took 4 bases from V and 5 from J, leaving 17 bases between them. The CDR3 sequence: CASSALAGSKYGYTF. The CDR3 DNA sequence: TGTGCCAGCAGTGCGTTGGCGGGCAGCAAATATGGCTACACCTTC.

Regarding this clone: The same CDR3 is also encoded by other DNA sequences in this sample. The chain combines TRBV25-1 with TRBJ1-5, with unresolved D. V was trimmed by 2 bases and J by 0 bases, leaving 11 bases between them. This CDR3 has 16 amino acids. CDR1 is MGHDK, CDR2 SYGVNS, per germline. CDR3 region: CASSEAGSYSNQPQHF. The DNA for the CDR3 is TGTGCCAGCAGTGAAGCGGGGTCCTATAGCAATCAGCCCCAGCATTTT.

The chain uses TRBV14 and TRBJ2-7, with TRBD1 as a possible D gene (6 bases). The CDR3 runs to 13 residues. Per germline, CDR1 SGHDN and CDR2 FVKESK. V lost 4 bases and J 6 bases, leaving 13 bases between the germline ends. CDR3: CASSPQGTGEQYF. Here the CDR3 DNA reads TGTGCCAGCAGCCCACAGGGAACCGGCGAGCAGTACTTC.

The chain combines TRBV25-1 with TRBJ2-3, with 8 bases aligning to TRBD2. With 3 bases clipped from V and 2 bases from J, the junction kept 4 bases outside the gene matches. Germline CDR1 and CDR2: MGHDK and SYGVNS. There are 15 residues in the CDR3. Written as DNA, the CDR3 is TGTGCCAGCAGTGAGATGCGGGGGGTCACAGATACGCAGTATTTT. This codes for CASSEMRGVTDTQYF.

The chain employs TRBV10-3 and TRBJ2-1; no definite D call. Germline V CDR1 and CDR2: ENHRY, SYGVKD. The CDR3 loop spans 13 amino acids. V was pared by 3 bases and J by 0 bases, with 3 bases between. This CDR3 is CAISEYSYNEQFF. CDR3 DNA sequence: TGTGCCATCAGTGAATACTCCTACAATGAGCAGTTCTTC.

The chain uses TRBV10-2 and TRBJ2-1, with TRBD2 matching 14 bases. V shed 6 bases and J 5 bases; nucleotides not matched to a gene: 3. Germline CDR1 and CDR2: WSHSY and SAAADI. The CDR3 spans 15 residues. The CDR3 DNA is TGCGCCAGCAGATGGACTAGCGGGAGGAACAATGAGCAGTTCTTC. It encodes CASRWTSGRNNEQFF.

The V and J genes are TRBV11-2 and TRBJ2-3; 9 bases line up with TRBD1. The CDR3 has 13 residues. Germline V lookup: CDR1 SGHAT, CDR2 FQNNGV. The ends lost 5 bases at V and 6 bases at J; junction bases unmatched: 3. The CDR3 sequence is CASSQDRGDTQYF. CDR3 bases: TGTGCCAGCAGCCAGGACAGGGGTGATACGCAGTATTTT.

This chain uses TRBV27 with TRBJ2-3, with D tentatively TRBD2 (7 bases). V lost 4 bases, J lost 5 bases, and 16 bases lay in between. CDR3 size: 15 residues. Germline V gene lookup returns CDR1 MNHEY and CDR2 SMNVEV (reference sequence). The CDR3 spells CASSSRGAGVDTQYF. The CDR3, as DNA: TGTGCCAGCAGTTCCCGGGGGGCCGGGGTAGATACGCAGTATTTT.

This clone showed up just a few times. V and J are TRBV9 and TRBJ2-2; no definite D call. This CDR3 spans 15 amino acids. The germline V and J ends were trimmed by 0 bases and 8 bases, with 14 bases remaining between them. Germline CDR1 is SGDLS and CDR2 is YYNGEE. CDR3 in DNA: TGTGCCAGCAGCGTAGGAACAGAGGCGACTGGGGAGCTGTTTTTT. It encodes CASSVGTEATGELFF.

The CDR3 region has the DNA TGCAGCGGTTGGGGGGCTAGCGGAGGGCAGTTCTTC. This sequence encodes CSGWGASGGQFF. The chain links TRBV29-1 to TRBJ2-1; possible D gene TRBD2, 7 bases. Per germline, CDR1 SQVTM and CDR2 ANQGSEA. V lost 7 bases and J lost 12, with 19 bases in between. The CDR3 spans 12 residues.

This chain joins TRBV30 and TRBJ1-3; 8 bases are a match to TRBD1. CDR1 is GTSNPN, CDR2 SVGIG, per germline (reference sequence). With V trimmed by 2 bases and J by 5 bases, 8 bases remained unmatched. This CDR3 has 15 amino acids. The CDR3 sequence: CAWSLTGTGRNTIYF. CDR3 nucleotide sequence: TGTGCCTGGAGTTTAACCGGGACAGGAAGAAACACCATATATTTT.

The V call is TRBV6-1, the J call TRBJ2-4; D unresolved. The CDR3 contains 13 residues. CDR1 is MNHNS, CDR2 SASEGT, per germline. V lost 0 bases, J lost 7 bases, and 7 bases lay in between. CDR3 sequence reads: CASSEAAQNIQYF. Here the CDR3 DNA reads TGTGCCAGCAGTGAAGCCGCGCAGAACATTCAGTACTTC.

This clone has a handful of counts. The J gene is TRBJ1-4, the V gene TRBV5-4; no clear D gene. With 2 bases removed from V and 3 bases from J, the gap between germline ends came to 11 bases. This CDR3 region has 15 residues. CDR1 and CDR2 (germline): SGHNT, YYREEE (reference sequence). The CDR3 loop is CASSFKDGPNEKLFF. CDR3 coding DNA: TGTGCCAGCAGCTTTAAGGACGGGCCTAATGAAAAACTGTTTTTT.